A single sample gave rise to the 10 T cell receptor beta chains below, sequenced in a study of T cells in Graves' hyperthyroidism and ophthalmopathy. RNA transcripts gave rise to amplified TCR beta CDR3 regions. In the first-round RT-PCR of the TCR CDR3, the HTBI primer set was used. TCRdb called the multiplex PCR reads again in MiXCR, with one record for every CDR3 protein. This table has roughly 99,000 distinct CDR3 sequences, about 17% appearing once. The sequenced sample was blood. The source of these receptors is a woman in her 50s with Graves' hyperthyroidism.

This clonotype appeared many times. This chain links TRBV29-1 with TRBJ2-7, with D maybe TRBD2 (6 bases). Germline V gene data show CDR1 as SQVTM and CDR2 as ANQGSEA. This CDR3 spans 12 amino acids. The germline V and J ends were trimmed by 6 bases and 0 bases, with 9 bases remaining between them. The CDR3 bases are TGCAGCGTGGGACTCTCCTCCTACGAGCAGTACTTC. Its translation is CSVGLSSYEQYF.

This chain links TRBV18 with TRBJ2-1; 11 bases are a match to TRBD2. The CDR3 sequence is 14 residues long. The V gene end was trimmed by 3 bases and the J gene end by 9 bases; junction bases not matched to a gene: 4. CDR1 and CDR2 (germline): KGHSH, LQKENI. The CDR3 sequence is CASSPGLAAPEQFF. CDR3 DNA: TGTGCCAGCTCACCGGGACTAGCGGCCCCTGAGCAGTTCTTC.

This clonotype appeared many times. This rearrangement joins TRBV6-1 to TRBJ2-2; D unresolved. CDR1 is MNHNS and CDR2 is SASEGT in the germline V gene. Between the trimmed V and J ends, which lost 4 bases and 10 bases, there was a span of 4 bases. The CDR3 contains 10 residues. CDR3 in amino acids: CASSAAELFF. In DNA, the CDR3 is TGTGCCAGCAGTGCGGCGGAGCTGTTTTTT.

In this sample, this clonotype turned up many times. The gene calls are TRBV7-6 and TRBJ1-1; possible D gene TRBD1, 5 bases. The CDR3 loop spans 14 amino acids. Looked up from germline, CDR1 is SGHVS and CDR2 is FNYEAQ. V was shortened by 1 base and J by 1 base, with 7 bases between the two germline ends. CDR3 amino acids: CASSLGGTNTEAFF. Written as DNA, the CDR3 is TGTGCCAGCAGCTTAGGAGGGACGAACACTGAAGCTTTCTTT.

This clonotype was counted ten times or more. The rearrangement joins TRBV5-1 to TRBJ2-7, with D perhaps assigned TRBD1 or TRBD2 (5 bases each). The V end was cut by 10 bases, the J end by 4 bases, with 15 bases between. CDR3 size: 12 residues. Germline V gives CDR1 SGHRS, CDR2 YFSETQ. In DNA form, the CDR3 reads TGCGCCGGCGCAGGGAGCCCTTACGAGCAGTACGTC. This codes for CAGAGSPYEQYV.

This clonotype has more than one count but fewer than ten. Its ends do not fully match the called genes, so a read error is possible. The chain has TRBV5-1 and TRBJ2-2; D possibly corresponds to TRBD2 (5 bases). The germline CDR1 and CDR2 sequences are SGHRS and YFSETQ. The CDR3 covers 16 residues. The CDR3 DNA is TGCGCCAGCAGCTTAAGTTTAGGCGGAACGACCGGGGATCTGTTTTTT. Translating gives CASSLSLGGTTGDLFF.

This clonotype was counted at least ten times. CDR3 DNA sequence: TGTGCCTGGAGTGTCGGGGATGAAAAACTGTTTTTT. This sequence encodes CAWSVGDEKLFF. The J gene is TRBJ1-4, the V gene TRBV30; D gene unclear. With 0 bases removed from V and 6 bases from J, the gap between germline ends came to 5 bases. This CDR3 has 12 residues. In germline, CDR1 is GTSNPN, CDR2 SVGIG (reference sequence).

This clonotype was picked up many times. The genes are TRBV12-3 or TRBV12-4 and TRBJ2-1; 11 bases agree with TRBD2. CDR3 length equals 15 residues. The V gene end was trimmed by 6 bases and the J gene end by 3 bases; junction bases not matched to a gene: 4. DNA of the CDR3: TGTGCCAGCAGGCTAGCGGGGGGCTTCTACAATGAGCAGTTCTTC. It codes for CASRLAGGFYNEQFF.

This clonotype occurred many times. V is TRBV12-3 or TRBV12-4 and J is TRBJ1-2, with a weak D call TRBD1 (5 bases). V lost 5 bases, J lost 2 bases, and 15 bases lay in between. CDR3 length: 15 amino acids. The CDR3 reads CASSPPRVGNYGYTF. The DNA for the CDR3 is TGTGCCAGCAGTCCCCCCAGGGTGGGGAACTATGGCTACACCTTC.

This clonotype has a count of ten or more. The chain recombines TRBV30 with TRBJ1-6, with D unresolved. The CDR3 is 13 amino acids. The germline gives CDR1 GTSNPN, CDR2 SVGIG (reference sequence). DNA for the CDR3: TGTGCGGCGGCGCCGGAATTTAATTCACCCCTCCACTTT. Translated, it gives CAAAPEFNSPLHF.